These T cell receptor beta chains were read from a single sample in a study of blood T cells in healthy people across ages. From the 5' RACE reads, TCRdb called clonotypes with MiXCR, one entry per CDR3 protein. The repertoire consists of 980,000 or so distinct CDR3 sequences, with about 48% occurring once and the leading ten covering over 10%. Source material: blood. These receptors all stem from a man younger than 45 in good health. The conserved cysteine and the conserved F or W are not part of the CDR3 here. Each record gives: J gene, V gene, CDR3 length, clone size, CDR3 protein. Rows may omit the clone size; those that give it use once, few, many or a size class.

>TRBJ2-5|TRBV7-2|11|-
ASSCEWGNEQY
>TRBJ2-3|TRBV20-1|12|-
SASLLASADTQY
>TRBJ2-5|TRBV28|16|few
ASSPPQYGGLQPPAQY
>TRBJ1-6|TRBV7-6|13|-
ASSVRQGPYSPLH
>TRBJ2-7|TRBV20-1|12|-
SAAPRGISYEQY
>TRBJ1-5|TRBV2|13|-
ASRRGTVSNQPQH
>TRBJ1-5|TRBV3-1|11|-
ASSPTDNQPQH
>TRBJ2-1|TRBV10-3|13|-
AISTGTNVGNEQF
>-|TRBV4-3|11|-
ASSRDQTYEQY
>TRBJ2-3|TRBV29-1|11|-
SVASGGHETQY
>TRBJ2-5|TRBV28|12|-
ASSSPDRKETQY
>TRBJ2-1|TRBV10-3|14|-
AISEDKGSSYNEQF
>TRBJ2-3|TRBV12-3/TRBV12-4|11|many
ASSQGGGDTQY
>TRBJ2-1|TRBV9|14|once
ASSAEGAGVYNEQF
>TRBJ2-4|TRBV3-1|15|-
ASSQGGQGVAKNIQY
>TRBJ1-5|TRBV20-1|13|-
SARDAGSFNQPQH
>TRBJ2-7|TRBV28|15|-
ASSSTWDRGYPYEQY
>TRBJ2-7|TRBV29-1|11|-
SARPGNSYEQY
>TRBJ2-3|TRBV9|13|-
ASSVGQLSTDTQY
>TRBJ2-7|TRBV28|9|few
ASSLWGEQY
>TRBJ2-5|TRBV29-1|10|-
SVNLYQETQY
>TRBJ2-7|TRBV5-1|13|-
ASSLARGAVYEQY
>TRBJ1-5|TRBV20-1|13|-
SARTGHYSNQPQH
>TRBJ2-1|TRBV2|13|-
ASRATSGGPNEQF
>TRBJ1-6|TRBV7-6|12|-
ASRSQSINSPLH
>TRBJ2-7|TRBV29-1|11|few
SVEGTGTLGQY
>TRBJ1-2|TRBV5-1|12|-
ASSARTDAPGYT
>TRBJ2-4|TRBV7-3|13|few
ASSLPQTAKNIQY
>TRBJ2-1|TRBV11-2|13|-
ATGAVQSSYNEQF
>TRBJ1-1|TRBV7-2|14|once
ASSWNRGARGTEAF
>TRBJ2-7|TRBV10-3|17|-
AISEPFSGAGGPRDEQY
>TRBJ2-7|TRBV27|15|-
ASSLSYTTAIRSTQY
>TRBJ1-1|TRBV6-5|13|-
ASSYVDRGYTEAF
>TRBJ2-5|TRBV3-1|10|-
AGSQVKGEQY
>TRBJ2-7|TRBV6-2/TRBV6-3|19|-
ASSSPYTAPGDTTASYEQY
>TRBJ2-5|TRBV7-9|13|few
ASRNLAELQETQY
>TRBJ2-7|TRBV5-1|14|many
ASSLHGQGNANEQY
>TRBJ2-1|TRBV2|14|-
ASNNLSGDSYNEQF
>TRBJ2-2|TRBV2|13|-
ASSRQGLNTGELF
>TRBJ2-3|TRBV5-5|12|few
ASSFGVGADTQY
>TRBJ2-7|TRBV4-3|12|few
ASSQDSGVYEQY
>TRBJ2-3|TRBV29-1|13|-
SVDSGRALTDTQY
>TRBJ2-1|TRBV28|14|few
ASSPYRETSYNEQF
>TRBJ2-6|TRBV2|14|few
ASTAGGGAGANVLT
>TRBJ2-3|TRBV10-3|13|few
AISESGGSAVTQY
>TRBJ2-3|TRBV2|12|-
ASQRGPVTDTQY
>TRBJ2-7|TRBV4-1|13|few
ASSQEEGRSYEQY
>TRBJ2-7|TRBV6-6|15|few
ASSYPKITGGSYEQY
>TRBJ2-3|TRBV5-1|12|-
ASSFTRGTDTQY
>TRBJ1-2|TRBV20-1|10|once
SGTGPTEGYT
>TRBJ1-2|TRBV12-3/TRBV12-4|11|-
ASSVRTQYGYT
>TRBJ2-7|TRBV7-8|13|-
ASSLDGQASYEQY
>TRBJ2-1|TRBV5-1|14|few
ASSLVGGDNGDEQF
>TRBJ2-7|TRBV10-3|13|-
AISGVQGVSYEQY